This T cell receptor beta chain was obtained from a study of cytomegalovirus exposure and HLA in healthy donors. Notes on this clone: The antigen remains undetermined.

The study, taken as a whole, reports: In a later analysis, most CMV-associated TCR beta chains appeared HLA-restricted.

PCR primers comprised 60 Vbeta and 13 Jbeta primers. TCRdb's table, derived via immunoSEQ multiplex PCR, lists solely in-frame clones and lacks some. The table records about 160,000 clones, over 80% of them present only once. V dropped 5 bases and J dropped 8; count of bases not matched to a gene: 7. The CDR3 is 14 residues long. Germline V gene sequence: CDR1 SEHNR, CDR2 FQNEAQ (reference sequence). Sequenced input: PBMCs. This clonotype was sampled from a man aged 45-65 years in good health and CMV-seropositive. The chain combines TRBV7-9 with TRBJ1-4, with TRBD1 identical over 8 bases. The CDR3 spells CASSPQTGEEKLFF. CDR3 bases: TGTGCCAGCAGCCCACAGACAGGGGAAGAAAAACTGTTTTTT.